A selection of T cell receptor beta chains follows, all from one sample in a study of control samples from healthy donors and cancer patients. This table comes from immunoSEQ multiplex PCR, and its TCRdb copy is limited to in-frame clones, with some not included. The profile shows 4,500 to 7,000 clones, approximately 84% of them singletons. Sequencing input: formalin-fixed, paraffin-embedded tissue. These receptors were obtained from a female donor with lung cancer. The CDR3 runs from the conserved cysteine through the conserved F or W. A D gene is named only where the DNA matches it firmly. Clone sizes are given selectively: once, few, many, or a class where the clone is expanded.

j_gene | d_gene | v_gene | abundance | CDR3aa | CDR3nt
TRBJ2-1 | TRBD1 | TRBV5-1 | . | CASSIGQAGEQFF | TGCGCCAGCAGCATAGGACAGGCGGGTGAGCAGTTCTTC
TRBJ2-2 | . | TRBV5-4 | once | CASSFLSGSNTGELFF | TGTGCCAGCAGCTTTCTTAGCGGATCGAACACCGGGGAGCTGTTTTTT
TRBJ1-2 | . | TRBV28 | few | CASSFPYGYTF | TGTGCCAGCAGTTTTCCTTATGGCTACACCTTC
TRBJ1-2 | TRBD1 | TRBV30 | . | CAWRLVDRGLSRGYTF | TGTGCCTGGAGGTTGGTGGACAGGGGGCTGTCAAGGGGCTACACCTTC
TRBJ1-2 | . | TRBV28 | . | CASKQGRGYTF | TGTGCCAGCAAACAGGGAAGGGGCTACACCTTC
TRBJ2-1 | TRBD2 | TRBV6-5 | . | CATPGLAGYYNEQFF | TGTGCCACGCCGGGACTAGCGGGATACTACAATGAGCAGTTCTTC
TRBJ2-1 | TRBD2 | TRBV6-2/TRBV6-3 | . | CASRYIAGGFEQFF | TGTGCCAGCAGATACATAGCGGGAGGCTTTGAGCAGTTCTTC
TRBJ2-5 | TRBD2 | TRBV5-4 | . | CASSSPTSGRHQETQYF | TGTGCCAGCAGCTCACCTACTAGCGGGAGACACCAAGAGACCCAGTACTTC
TRBJ2-5 | . | TRBV5-1 | . | CASSSPTGETQYF | TGCGCCAGCAGCTCTCCGACCGGGGAGACCCAGTACTTC
TRBJ2-3 | TRBD2 | TRBV7-2 | . | CASSRAGGQGDTQYF | TGTGCCAGCAGCCGCGCGGGGGGCCAGGGGGATACGCAGTATTTT
TRBJ2-7 | . | TRBV6-5 | few | CASSLRNEQYF | TGTGCCAGCAGTCTCCGGAACGAGCAGTACTTC
TRBJ1-1 | . | TRBV29-1 | . | CSVGLGTDTEAFF | TGCAGCGTTGGACTAGGGACGGACACTGAAGCTTTCTTT
TRBJ2-2 | . | TRBV7-2 | . | CASTALATWNTGELFF | TGTGCCAGCACGGCCCTAGCGACATGGAACACCGGGGAGCTGTTTTTT
TRBJ2-4 | . | TRBV19 | . | CASSIVGLDKNIQYF | TGTGCCAGTAGTATTGTGGGACTTGACAAAAACATTCAGTACTTC
TRBJ2-1 | . | TRBV10-1 | . | CASRGGKNNEQFF | TGCGCCAGCCGGGGAGGCAAAAACAATGAGCAATTCTTC
TRBJ2-5 | . | TRBV6-2/TRBV6-3 | . | CASSYSEETQYF | TGTGCCAGCAGTTACTCAGAAGAGACCCAGTACTTC
TRBJ2-5 | . | TRBV24-1 | . | CATSGTGGVETQYF | TGTGCCACCAGTGGAACAGGAGGGGTTGAGACCCAGTACTTC
TRBJ2-4 | TRBD1 | TRBV5-1 | . | CASSTTPGQGPSLAKNIQYF | TGCGCCAGCAGTACCACTCCGGGACAGGGACCCTCACTAGCCAAAAACATTCAGTACTTC
TRBJ2-7 | TRBD1 | TRBV28 | . | CASTSGGYSSEQYF | TGTGCCAGCACATCAGGGGGCTATTCCTCCGAGCAGTACTTC
TRBJ2-7 | . | TRBV6-1 | few | CASSDLASISYEQYF | TGTGCCAGCAGTGATTTAGCGTCTATTTCCTACGAGCAGTACTTC
TRBJ2-3 | . | TRBV10-2 | few | CASSRGFTDTQYF | TGCGCCAGCAGTCGGGGGTTCACAGATACGCAGTATTTT
TRBJ2-7 | . | TRBV3-1/TRBV3-2 | . | CASSQAGPPNEQYF | TGTGCCAGCAGCCAAGCAGGCCCCCCGAACGAGCAGTACTTC
TRBJ2-7 | TRBD2 | TRBV5-6 | . | CASSLRTSGSSYEQYF | TGTGCCAGCAGTTTGAGGACTAGCGGGAGCTCCTACGAGCAGTACTTC
TRBJ2-1 | . | TRBV19 | . | CASSIRNEQFF | TGTGCCAGTAGTATAAGGAATGAGCAGTTCTTC
TRBJ2-3 | TRBD2 | TRBV29-1 | . | CSVPLGFRSLAGITDTQYF | TGCAGCGTCCCCCTTGGCTTTAGGAGCCTAGCGGGTATCACAGATACGCAGTATTTT
TRBJ2-5 | TRBD2 | TRBV28 | . | CASSVRLAGGGETQYF | TGTGCCAGCAGTGTGCGACTAGCGGGAGGGGGAGAGACCCAGTACTTC
TRBJ2-1 | TRBD2 | TRBV7-2 | . | CASSLASGMGYNEQFF | TGTGCCAGCAGCTTAGCTAGCGGGATGGGCTACAATGAGCAGTTCTTC
TRBJ2-1 | TRBD1 | TRBV5-4 | few | CASSPLGQGAFVAANEQFF | TGTGCCAGCAGCCCGTTAGGACAGGGGGCGTTTGTAGCAGCTAATGAGCAGTTCTTC
TRBJ2-1 | TRBD2 | TRBV4-1 | . | CASSQDDIAGVANEQFF | TGCGCCAGCAGCCAAGATGACATAGCGGGAGTGGCGAATGAGCAGTTCTTC
TRBJ2-1 | . | TRBV27 | . | CASSLSYEGENEQFF | TGTGCCAGCAGTTTATCTTATGAGGGGGAGAACGAGCAGTTCTTC
TRBJ1-3 | TRBD1 | TRBV19 | . | CASSSGGSGNTIYF | TGTGCCAGTAGTTCAGGGGGCTCTGGAAACACCATATATTTT
TRBJ2-7 | TRBD1 | TRBV11-2 | . | CASSLMTGHYEQYF | TGTGCCAGCAGCTTGATGACAGGGCACTACGAGCAGTACTTC
TRBJ2-7 | TRBD1 | TRBV2 | . | CASSGDSYEQYF | TGTGCCAGCAGTGGGGACAGCTACGAGCAGTACTTC
TRBJ2-3 | . | TRBV19 | . | CASSSAGTPTDTQYF | TGTGCCAGTAGCTCAGCGGGTACACCTACAGATACGCAGTATTTT
TRBJ2-3 | TRBD2 | TRBV28 | . | CASSSTSGSTDTQYF | TGTGCCAGCAGCTCGACTAGCGGTAGCACAGATACGCAGTATTTT
TRBJ2-7 | . | TRBV28 | . | CASSPFPTWGDRRSYEQYF | TGTGCCAGCAGTCCATTCCCAACATGGGGCGATAGACGGTCCTACGAGCAGTACTTC
TRBJ2-7 | . | TRBV19 | . | CASSMKVEGSYEQYF | TGTGCCAGTAGTATGAAAGTGGAAGGATCCTACGAGCAGTACTTC
TRBJ2-5 | TRBD2 | TRBV3-1/TRBV3-2 | . | CASSQVASGGRETQYF | TGTGCCAGCAGCCAAGTGGCTAGCGGAGGACGAGAGACCCAGTACTTC
TRBJ2-7 | . | TRBV19 | few | CASRQAHQSSYEQYF | TGTGCCTCGCGACAGGCCCATCAAAGCTCCTACGAGCAGTACTTC
TRBJ2-1 | . | TRBV15 | . | CATSRVTQAYNEQFF | TGTGCCACCAGCAGAGTTACACAGGCCTACAATGAGCAGTTCTTC
TRBJ1-2 | . | TRBV6-5 | . | CASSQNEANYGYTF | TGTGCCAGCAGCCAAAATGAGGCTAACTATGGCTACACCTTC
TRBJ2-7 | . | TRBV5-1 | . | CASSPGRSYEQYF | TGCGCCAGCAGCCCGGGACGTTCCTACGAGCAGTACTTC